This T cell receptor (beta chain) was recovered during a study of control samples from healthy donors and cancer patients. This CDR3 is built from 16 residues. Trimming took 1 base from V and 2 from J, leaving 12 bases between them. Per germline, CDR1 LGHDT and CDR2 YNNKEL (reference sequence). Generated by immunoSEQ multiplex PCR, the TCRdb table keeps only in-frame clones and is missing some. The table shows 120,000 or so clones, with about 87% occurring only once. The sequence was obtained from a man between 60 and 75 years old in good health. Specimen: blood. The chain carries TRBV3-1 (or the pseudogene TRBV3-2) and TRBJ1-5, with a possible D match to TRBD1 (5 bases). This CDR3 reads CASSQVLRGGNQPQHF. The CDR3 bases are TGTGCCAGCAGCCAAGTTCTTCGAGGGGGCAATCAGCCCCAGCATTTT.